The clone carrying this T cell receptor beta chain was seen a few times. Its cognate antigen is unknown. Following extraction, RNA underwent reverse transcription to cDNA, which served as the sequencing template. This table comes from immunoSEQ multiplex PCR, and its TCRdb copy is limited to in-frame clones, with some not included. Among fewer than 200,000 clones listed, roughly 50% were seen once. These data are taken from a study of CD8+ T cells in alopecia areata. Study-wide findings and caveats: Scalp data also include sequences from resident alphabeta T cells of normal skin. Lesional scalp exceeded normal scalp in clonality, especially in alopecia totalis/universalis. Many expanded lesional clones persisted in scalp and blood during tofacitinib treatment.

Treatment described: oral pan-JAK inhibitor, 5-10 mg twice daily. It was from alopecia areata patients that lesional scalp punch biopsies and peripheral blood were collected. The sequence was collected from a human donor with alopecia areata. The sequencing used CD4+ T cells sorted from blood, collected at approximately week 56, from a patient treated with tofacitinib.

The CDR3 sequence: CSVVGSGQSNTGELFF. CDR3 nucleotide sequence: TGCAGCGTTGTGGGGTCGGGACAGTCGAACACCGGGGAGCTGTTTTTT. The J gene is TRBJ2-2, the V gene TRBV29-1; 7 positions match TRBD1. This CDR3 region has 16 residues. J was trimmed by 0 bases and V by 4 bases; bases with no gene match: 8. In germline, CDR1 is SQVTM, CDR2 ANQGSEA.